The TCR beta chain described here comes from a study of CD8+ T cells in alopecia areata. Study-wide background: The share of scalp area affected provided the severity score for treated patients. General study results and limits: Normal scalp had lower clonality than lesional scalp, with alopecia totalis/universalis lesions showing this most strongly. Resident alphabeta T cells of normal skin are also sequenced in scalp samples.

This clone turned up a few times. Its specificity is not known. The V segment lost 5 bases and the J segment 3 bases; nucleotides outside the gene matches: 10. Germline V gene data show CDR1 as SGHKS and CDR2 as YYEKEE (reference sequence). The CDR3 is 15 amino acids. RNA was extracted and reverse transcribed into cDNA as the sequencing template. Produced via immunoSEQ multiplex PCR; TCRdb's table is partial and in-frame only. Of roughly 100,000 clones listed, about 44% are singletons. The treatment is: oral pan-JAK inhibitor, 5-10 mg twice daily. Specimens obtained from alopecia areata patients comprised lesional scalp punch biopsies and peripheral blood.

This chain links TRBV5-5 with TRBJ2-7, with 8 bases that match TRBD1. The TCR was taken from a human donor with alopecia areata. The sequencing used CD8+ T cells sorted from blood, collected at week 24, from a patient treated with tofacitinib. The CDR3 sequence: CASSFPGQGLYEQYF. The CDR3 DNA reads as TGTGCCAGCAGTTTCCCCGGACAGGGCCTCTACGAGCAGTACTTC.